This T cell receptor (beta chain) was sequenced in a study of identical twins. Study-wide points: Out-of-frame beta chain sequences displayed weaker excess sharing between twins.

Each CDR3 protein gets one entry after TCRdb re-called the 5' RACE reads with MiXCR. The sample lists under 350,000 distinct CDR3 sequences; roughly 10% were seen once. This clonotype was seen a handful of times. Its target is not known. Germline is not matched at one junction end, which may reflect a read error. The germline V gene encodes CDR1 SSHAT and CDR2 FNYEAQ (reference sequence). The CDR3 extends over 17 amino acids. These same data were also listed under a study on yellow fever vaccine responses in identical twins.

Source material: CD8+ T cells sorted from blood. The receptor was derived from a woman under 30 in good health. The chain combines TRBV7-7 with TRBJ2-2; 7 bases align to TRBD2. CDR3 bases: TGTGCTAGCAGCTTACGTACTAGCGTATCGAACACCGGGGAGCTGTTTTTT. This codes for CASSLRTSVSNTGELFF.